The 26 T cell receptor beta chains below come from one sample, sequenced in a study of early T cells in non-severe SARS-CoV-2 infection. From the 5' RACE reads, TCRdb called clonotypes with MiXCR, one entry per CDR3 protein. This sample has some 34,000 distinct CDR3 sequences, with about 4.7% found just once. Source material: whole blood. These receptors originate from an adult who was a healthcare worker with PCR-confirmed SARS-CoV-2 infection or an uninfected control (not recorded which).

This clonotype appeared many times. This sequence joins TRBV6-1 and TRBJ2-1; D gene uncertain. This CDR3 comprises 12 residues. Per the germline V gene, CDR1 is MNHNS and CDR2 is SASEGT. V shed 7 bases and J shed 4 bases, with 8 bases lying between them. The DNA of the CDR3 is TGTGCCAGCAATGCCCCTTACAATGAGCAGTTCTTC. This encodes CASNAPYNEQFF.

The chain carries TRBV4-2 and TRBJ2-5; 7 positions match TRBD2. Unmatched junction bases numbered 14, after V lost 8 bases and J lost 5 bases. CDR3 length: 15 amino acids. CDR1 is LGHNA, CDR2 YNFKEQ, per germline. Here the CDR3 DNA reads TGTGCCAGCGGGCAGTCGGCAGCGGGGAAGGAGACCCAGTACTTC. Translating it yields CASGQSAAGKETQYF.

As DNA, the CDR3 is TGTGCCAGCGGACGGTTCGGGGGTAGGAATGAGCAGTTCTTC. Translated, it gives CASGRFGGRNEQFF. The chain recombines TRBV7-2 with TRBJ2-1, with D possibly matching TRBD2 (6 bases). This CDR3 comprises 14 residues. The germline V gene has CDR1 SGHTA and CDR2 FQGNSA. Between the trimmed V and J ends, which lost 8 bases and 7 bases, there was a span of 18 bases.

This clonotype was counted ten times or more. CDR3 in amino acids: CSVEEASYNEQFF. The CDR3 DNA follows: TGCAGCGTTGAAGAGGCGTCCTACAATGAGCAGTTCTTC. This chain connects TRBV29-1 to TRBJ2-1; the D is unclear. V shed 0 bases and J shed 1 base, with 4 bases lying between them. CDR1 SQVTM and CDR2 ANQGSEA come from the germline V gene. This CDR3 is 13 amino acids long.

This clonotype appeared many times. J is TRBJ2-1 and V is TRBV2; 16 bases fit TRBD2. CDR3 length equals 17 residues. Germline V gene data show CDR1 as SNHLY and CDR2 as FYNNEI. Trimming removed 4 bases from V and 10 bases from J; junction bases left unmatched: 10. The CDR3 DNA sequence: TGTGCCAGCAGTGTCTTGGGACTAGCGGGGGGGCAACGAGAGCAGTTCTTC. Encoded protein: CASSVLGLAGGQREQFF.

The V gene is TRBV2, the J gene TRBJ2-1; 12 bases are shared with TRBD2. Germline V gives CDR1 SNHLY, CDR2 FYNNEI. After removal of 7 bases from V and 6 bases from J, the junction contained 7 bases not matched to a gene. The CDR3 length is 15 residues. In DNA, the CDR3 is TGTGCCAGCAACGAACTAGCGGGGGGCGTCAATGAGCAGTTCTTC. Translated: CASNELAGGVNEQFF. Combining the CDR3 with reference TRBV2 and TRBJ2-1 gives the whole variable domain EPEVTQTPSHQVTQMGQEVILRCVPISNHLYFYWYRQILGQKVEFLVSFYNNEISEKSEIFDDQFSVERPDGSNFTLKIRSTKLEDSAMYFCASNELAGGVNEQFFGPGTRLTVL.

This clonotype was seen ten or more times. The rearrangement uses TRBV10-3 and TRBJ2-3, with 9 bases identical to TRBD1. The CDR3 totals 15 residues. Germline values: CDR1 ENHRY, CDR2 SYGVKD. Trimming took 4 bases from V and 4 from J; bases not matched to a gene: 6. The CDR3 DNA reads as TGTGCCATCAGTGCGGGACAGGGTATTGCAGATACGCAGTATTTT. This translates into CAISAGQGIADTQYF.

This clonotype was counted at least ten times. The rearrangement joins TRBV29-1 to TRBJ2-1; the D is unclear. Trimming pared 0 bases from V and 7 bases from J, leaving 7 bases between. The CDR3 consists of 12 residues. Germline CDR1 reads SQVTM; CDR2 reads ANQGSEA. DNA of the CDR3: TGCAGCGTTGAAGATAACGGGAATGAGCAGTTCTTC. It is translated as CSVEDNGNEQFF.

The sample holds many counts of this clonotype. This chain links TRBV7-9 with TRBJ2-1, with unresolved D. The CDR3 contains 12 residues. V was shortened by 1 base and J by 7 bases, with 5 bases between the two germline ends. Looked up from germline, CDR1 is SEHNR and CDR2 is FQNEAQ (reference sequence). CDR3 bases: TGTGCCAGCAGCTTAGTGACAAATGAGCAGTTCTTC. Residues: CASSLVTNEQFF.

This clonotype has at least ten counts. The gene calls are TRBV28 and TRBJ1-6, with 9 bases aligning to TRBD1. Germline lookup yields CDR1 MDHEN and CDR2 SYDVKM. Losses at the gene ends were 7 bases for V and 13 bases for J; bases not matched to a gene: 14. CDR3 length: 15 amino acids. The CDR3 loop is CASIHPGTGNPPLHF. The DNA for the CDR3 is TGTGCCAGCATCCACCCCGGGACAGGGAATCCCCCCCTCCACTTT.

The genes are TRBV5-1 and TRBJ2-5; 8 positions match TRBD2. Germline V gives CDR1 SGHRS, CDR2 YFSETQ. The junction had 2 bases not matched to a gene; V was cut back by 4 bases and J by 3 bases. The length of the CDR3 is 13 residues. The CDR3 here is CASSLSGEETQYF. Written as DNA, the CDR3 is TGCGCCAGCAGCCTTAGCGGGGAAGAGACCCAGTACTTC.

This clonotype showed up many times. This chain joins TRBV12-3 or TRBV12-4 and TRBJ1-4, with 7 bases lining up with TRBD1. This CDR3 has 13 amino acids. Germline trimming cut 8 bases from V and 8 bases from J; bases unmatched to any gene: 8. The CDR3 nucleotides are TGTGCCAGCCGCCGGGACAGTGCGGAAAAACTGTTTTTT. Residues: CASRRDSAEKLFF.

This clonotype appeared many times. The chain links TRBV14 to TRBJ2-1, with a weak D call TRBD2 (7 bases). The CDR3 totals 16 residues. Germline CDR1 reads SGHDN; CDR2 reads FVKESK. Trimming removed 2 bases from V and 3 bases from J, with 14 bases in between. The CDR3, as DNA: TGTGCCAGCAGCCAATCTGGGAGGGGGGACTACAATGAGCAGTTCTTC. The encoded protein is CASSQSGRGDYNEQFF.

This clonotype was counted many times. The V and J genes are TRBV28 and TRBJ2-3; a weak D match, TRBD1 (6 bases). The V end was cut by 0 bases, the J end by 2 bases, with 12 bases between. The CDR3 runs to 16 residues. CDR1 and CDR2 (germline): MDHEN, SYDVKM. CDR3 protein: CASSLWGASATDTQYF. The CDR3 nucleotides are TGTGCCAGCAGTTTATGGGGGGCCTCAGCCACAGATACGCAGTATTTT.

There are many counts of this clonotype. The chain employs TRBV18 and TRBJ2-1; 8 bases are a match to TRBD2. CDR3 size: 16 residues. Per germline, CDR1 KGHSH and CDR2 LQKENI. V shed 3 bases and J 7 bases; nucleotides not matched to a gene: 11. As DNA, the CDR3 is TGTGCCAGCTCACCGAGGACTAGCCTGGTAGGGAATGAGCAGTTCTTC. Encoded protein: CASSPRTSLVGNEQFF.

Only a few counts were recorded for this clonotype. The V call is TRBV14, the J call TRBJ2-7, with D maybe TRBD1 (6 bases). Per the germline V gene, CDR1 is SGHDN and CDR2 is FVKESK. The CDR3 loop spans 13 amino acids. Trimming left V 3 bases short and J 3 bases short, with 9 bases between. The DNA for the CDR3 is TGTGCCAGCAGCCAGGGGACACGCTACGAGCAGTACTTC. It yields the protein CASSQGTRYEQYF.

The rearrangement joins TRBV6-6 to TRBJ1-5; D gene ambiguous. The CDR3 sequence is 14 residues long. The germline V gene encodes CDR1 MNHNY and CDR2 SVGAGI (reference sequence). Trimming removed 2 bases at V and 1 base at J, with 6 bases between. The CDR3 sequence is CASSYGGSNQPQHF. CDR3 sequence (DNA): TGTGCCAGCAGTTACGGCGGGAGCAATCAGCCCCAGCATTTT.

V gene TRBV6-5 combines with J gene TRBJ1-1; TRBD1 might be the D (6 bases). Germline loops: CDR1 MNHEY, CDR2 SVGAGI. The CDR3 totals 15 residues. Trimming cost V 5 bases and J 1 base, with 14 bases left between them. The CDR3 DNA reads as TGTGCCAGCAGTGGCGGGGGCAGCAAGAACACTGAAGCTTTCTTT. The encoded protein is CASSGGGSKNTEAFF.

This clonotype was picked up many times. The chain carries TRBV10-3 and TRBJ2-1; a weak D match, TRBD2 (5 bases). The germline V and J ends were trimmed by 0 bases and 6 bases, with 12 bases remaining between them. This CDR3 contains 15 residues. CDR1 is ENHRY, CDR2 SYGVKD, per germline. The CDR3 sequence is CAISESKPSSNEQFF. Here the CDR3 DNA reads TGTGCCATCAGTGAGTCGAAGCCTAGCTCCAATGAGCAGTTCTTC.

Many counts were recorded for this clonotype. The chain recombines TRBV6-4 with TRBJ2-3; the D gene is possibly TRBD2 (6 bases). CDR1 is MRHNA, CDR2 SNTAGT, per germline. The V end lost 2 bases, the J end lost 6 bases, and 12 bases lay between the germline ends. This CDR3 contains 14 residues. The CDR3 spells CASSDGGAPDTQYF. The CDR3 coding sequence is TGTGCCAGCAGTGACGGCGGGGCCCCGGATACGCAGTATTTT.

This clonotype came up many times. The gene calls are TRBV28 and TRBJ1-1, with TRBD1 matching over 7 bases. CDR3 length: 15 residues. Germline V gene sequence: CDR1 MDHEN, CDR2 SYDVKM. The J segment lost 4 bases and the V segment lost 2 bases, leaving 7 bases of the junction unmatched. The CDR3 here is CASSLLPGGFTEAFF. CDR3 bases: TGTGCCAGCAGTTTACTTCCAGGGGGGTTCACTGAAGCTTTCTTT.

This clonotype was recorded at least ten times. CDR3 region: CASSARLAGRRETQYF. The CDR3 bases are TGTGCCAGCAGCGCGCGACTAGCGGGTAGGAGGGAGACCCAGTACTTC. V gene TRBV7-3 combines with J gene TRBJ2-5; 10 bases are a match to TRBD2. Germline V gives CDR1 SGHTA, CDR2 FQGTGA. Losses at the gene ends were 5 bases for V and 5 bases for J; bases not matched to a gene: 11. The CDR3 length is 16 residues. Complete variable domain (other parts from reference TRBV7-3 and TRBJ2-5): GAGVSQTPSNKVTEKGKYVELRCDPISGHTALYWYRQSLGQGPEFLIYFQGTGAADDSGLPNDRFFAVRPEGSVSTLKIQRTERGDSAVYLCASSARLAGRRETQYFGPGTRLLVL.

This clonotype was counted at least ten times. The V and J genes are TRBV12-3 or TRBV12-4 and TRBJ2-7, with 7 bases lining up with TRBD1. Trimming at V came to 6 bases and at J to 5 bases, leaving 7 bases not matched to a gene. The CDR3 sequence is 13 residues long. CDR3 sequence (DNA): TGTGCCAGCAGAACAACAGGGGTCGACGAGCAGTACTTC. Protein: CASRTTGVDEQYF.

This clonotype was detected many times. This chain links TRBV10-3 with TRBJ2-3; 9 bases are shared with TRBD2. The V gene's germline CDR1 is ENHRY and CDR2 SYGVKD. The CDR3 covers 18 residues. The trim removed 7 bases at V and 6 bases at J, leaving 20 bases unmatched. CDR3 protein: CAITDGAFGGGAGDTQYF. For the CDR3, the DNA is TGTGCCATCACCGACGGAGCATTTGGCGGGGGGGCGGGGGATACGCAGTATTTT.

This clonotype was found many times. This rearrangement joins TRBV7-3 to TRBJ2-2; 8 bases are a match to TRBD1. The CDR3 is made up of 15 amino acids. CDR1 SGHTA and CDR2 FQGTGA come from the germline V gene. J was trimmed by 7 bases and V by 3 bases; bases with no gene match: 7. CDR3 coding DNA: TGTGCCAGCAGCTTGTTTGTCAGGGGGCGCGGGGAGCTGTTTTTT. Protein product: CASSLFVRGRGELFF.

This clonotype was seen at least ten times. Here the CDR3 DNA reads TGTGCCAGCAGCTACTCGGACAGGGATACCTACGAGCAGTACTTC. The encoded protein is CASSYSDRDTYEQYF. The V call is TRBV5-4, the J call TRBJ2-7, with TRBD1 matching over 8 bases. CDR1 SGHNT and CDR2 YYREEE come from the germline V gene (reference sequence). Trimming took 3 bases from V and 2 from J; bases not matched to a gene: 7. CDR3 size: 15 residues.